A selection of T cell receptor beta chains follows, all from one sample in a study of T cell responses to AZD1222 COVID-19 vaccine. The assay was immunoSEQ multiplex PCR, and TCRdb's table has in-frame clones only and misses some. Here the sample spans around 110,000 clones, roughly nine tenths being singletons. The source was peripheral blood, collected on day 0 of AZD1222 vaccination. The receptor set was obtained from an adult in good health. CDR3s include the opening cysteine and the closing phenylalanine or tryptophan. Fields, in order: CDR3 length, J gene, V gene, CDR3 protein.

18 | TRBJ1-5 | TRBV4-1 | CASSSTGTGTFDDQPQHF
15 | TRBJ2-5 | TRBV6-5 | CASSPPDSRRETQYF
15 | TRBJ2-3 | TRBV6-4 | CASSPGLADTDTQYF
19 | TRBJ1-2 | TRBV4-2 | CASSQDFGGTGHDRYGYTF
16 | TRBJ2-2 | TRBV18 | CASSPIWTSGAGELFF
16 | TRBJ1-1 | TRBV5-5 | CASSLSGNRGDTEAFF
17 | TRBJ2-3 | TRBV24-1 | CATSDLTKGGGPDTQYF
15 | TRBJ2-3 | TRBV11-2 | CASSLEFVFSDTQYF
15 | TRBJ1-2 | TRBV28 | CASSSPGTGTYGYTF
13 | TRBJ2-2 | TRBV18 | CASSPNPGLGLFF
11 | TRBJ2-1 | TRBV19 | CASSIGRSQFF
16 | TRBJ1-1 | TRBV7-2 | CASSLNRALMNTEAFF
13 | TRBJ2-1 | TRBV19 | CASSIGVQLEQFF
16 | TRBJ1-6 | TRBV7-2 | CASSSRAISYNSPLHF
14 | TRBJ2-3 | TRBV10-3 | CATLVGGRTDTQYF
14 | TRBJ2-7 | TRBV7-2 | CASSHPGQAREQYF
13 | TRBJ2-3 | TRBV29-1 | CSVALGNTDTQYF
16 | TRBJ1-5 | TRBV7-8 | CASSPPPGQGYQPQHF
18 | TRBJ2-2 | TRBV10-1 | CASSDQRGPSGNTGELFF
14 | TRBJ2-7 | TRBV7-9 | CASSDPTGFDEQYF
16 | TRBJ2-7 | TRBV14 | CASSRLSTNLLYEQYF
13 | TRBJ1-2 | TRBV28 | CASSLAGLYGYTF
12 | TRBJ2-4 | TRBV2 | CASRGGKNIQYF
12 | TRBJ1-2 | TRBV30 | CAWRRLGGDIKF
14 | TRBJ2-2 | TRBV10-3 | CAISASGNTGELFF
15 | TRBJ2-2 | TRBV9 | CASSVGGDGTGWLFF
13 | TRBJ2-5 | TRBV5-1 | CASSLQGSETQYF
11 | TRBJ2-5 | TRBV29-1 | CSVGGQETQYF
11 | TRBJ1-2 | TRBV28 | CASSLNRDSTF
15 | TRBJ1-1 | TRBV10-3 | CAISDRDRVNTEAFF
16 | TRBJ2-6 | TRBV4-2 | CASSQGDLSGANVLTF
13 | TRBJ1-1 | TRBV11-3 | CASSLSLDTEAFF
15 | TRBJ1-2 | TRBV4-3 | CASSQEDGTNYGYTF
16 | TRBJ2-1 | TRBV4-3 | CASSQADGLAGDEQFF
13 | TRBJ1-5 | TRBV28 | CAHGQAGNQPQHF
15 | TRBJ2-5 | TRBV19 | CASSIAGGALETQYF
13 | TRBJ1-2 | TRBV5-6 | CASSLGPNYGYTF
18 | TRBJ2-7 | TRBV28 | CASSAPGLAVSPAYEQYF
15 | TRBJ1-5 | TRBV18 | CASSLDRGLGQPQHF
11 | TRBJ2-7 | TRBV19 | CASRLDRAQYF
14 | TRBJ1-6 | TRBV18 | CASSPDRLNSPLHF
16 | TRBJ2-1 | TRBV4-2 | CASSPGGGASGYEQFF
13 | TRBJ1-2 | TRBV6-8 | CASKVKGYYGYTF